What follows is one T cell receptor (beta chain) and its context. Its antigen is not known. The immunoSEQ assay was version 4, run in survey mode. The assay was immunoSEQ multiplex PCR, and TCRdb's table has in-frame clones only and misses some. The sample comprises about 60,000 clones, about 77% of which are singletons, and more than 1.5% rests with the top ten. An overlapping HIV-1 Gag peptide pool stimulated these cells at about 0.94 ug/peptide/mL. Sorted nonresponding memory CD4+ T cells were CD40L-negative, CD69-negative, CD45RO-high. Before stimulation, PBMCs underwent CD8+ T cell depletion. The data stem from a study of persistence of HIV-infected CD4 T cells. The clonotype comes from an adult man with HIV who was CMV-seropositive. This sample comprised CD4+ T cells sorted from PBMCs after approximately 19-hour stimulation, obtained from a patient who received antiretroviral therapy.

CDR3 DNA: TGTGCCAGCAGCTTGGCTGGTACGCAGTATTTT. This gives the protein CASSLAGTQYF. The rearrangement joins TRBV7-9 to TRBJ2-3; D gene ambiguous. Germline assignment: CDR1 SEHNR and CDR2 FQNEAQ (reference sequence). The CDR3 has 11 amino acids. V lost 3 bases and J lost 8, with 6 bases in between.